This T cell receptor beta chain was recovered during a study of cytomegalovirus exposure and HLA in healthy donors. Both 60 Vbeta primers and 13 Jbeta primers went into the PCR. The table came from immunoSEQ multiplex PCR; TCRdb's copy has only in-frame clones and leaves some out. This sample has some 110,000 clones; roughly four fifths occur once, and the top ten carry 1.5% to 2.5%. The CDR3 sequence is 15 residues long. Germline lookup yields CDR1 SGHTA and CDR2 FQGNSA. The junction had 6 bases not matched to a gene; V was cut back by 5 bases and J by 4 bases. The chain employs TRBV7-2 and TRBJ2-1, with 9 bases lining up with TRBD1. The receptor comes from a man aged 50-60 years in good health and CMV-seronegative. The specimen sequenced was PBMCs. CDR3 loop: CASSVPGQGYNEQFF. CDR3 sequence (DNA): TGTGCCAGCAGCGTACCGGGACAGGGTTACAATGAGCAGTTCTTC.